The source of this TCR beta chain is a study of CD8+ T cells in alopecia areata. Trimming shortened V by 1 base and J by 4 bases, and 12 bases separated the two germline ends. The CDR3 consists of 15 residues. The germline V gene encodes CDR1 LGHNA and CDR2 YNFKEQ. TCR sequencing used cDNA made by reverse transcription of extracted RNA. TCRdb's table, derived via immunoSEQ multiplex PCR, lists solely in-frame clones and lacks some. The sample shows around 250,000 clones, 67% of them seen only once. The TCR was taken from a human donor with alopecia areata. Sequenced here: CD4+ T cells sorted from blood, sampled at week 0. The rearrangement uses TRBV4-2 and TRBJ2-3; D might be TRBD2 (5 bases). The CDR3 is CASSQAATRPDTQYF. The DNA of the CDR3 is TGTGCCAGCAGCCAAGCCGCAACTAGACCAGATACGCAGTATTTT.